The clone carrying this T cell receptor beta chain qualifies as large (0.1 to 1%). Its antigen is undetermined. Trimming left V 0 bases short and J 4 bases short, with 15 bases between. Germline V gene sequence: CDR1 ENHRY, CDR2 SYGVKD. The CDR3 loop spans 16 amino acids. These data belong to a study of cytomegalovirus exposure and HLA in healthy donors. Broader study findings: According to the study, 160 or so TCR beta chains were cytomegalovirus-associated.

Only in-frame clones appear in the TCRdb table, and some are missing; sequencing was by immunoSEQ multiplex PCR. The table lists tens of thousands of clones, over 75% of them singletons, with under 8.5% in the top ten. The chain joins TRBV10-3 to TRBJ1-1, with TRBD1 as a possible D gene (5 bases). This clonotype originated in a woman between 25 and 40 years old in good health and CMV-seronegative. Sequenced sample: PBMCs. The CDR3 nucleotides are TGTGCCATCAGTGAGTCCAGAGCGGCCGGGGGCACTGAAGCTTTCTTT. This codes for CAISESRAAGGTEAFF.